These 10 T cell receptor beta chains originate from one sample sequenced in a study of shared clonotypes between healthy human individuals. The assay was immunoSEQ multiplex PCR, and TCRdb's table has in-frame clones only and misses some. The sample carries fewer than 650,000 clones, 70% to 80% recorded once. The sequencing sample was made of PBMCs. These receptors were collected from a woman between 40 and 50 years old in good health. Some clones in this sample may be carry-over from other donors' samples.

CDR3 protein: CASSPTSGSYNEQFF. The DNA of the CDR3 is TGTGCCAGCAGCCCAACGAGCGGGTCCTACAATGAGCAGTTCTTC. The rearrangement uses TRBV9 and TRBJ2-1, with a weak D call TRBD2 (6 bases). Trimming stripped 4 bases from V and 1 base from J, with 12 bases between. This CDR3 has 15 amino acids. Germline V lookup: CDR1 SGDLS, CDR2 YYNGEE.

The chain couples TRBV6-5 to TRBJ2-7, with D uncertain. Deletions cut 4 bases from V and 0 bases from J, with 10 bases between. Germline assignment: CDR1 MNHEY and CDR2 SVGAGI. The CDR3 has 14 amino acids. The CDR3 DNA reads TGTGCCAGCAGTTCGTTCAGGACCTCCTACGAGCAGTACTTC. Residues: CASSSFRTSYEQYF.

Comment on this clone: The junction does not match germline at one end; this may be a read error. The V call is TRBV18, the J call TRBJ1-1, with 8 nucleotides matching TRBD1. There are 17 residues in the CDR3. CDR1 and CDR2 (germline): KGHSH, LQKENI. CDR3 sequence (DNA): TGTGCCAGCTCACCAGCCCCTCCACAGGGGGGGAACACTGGAGCTTTCTTT. Its translation: CASSPAPPQGGNTGAFF.

This clone was picked up a small number of times. CDR3 protein: CASSDRGLTDTQYF. CDR3 DNA sequence: TGTGCCAGTAGCGACAGGGGGCTGACAGATACGCAGTATTTT. This chain joins TRBV19 and TRBJ2-3; 10 bases fit TRBD1. CDR1 is LNHDA, CDR2 SQIVND, per germline (reference sequence). V gave up 6 bases and J gave up 3 bases; unmatched junction bases: 3. This CDR3 has 14 amino acids.

The genes are TRBV5-1 and TRBJ2-3; 8 nucleotides agree with TRBD1. Trimming at V came to 0 bases and at J to 5 bases, leaving 5 bases not matched to a gene. The CDR3 consists of 15 residues. Germline V gene sequence: CDR1 SGHRS, CDR2 YFSETQ. The CDR3 bases are TGCGCCAGCAGCTTGGGACAGGGGCAAATAGATACGCAGTATTTT. Protein sequence: CASSLGQGQIDTQYF.

Of note for this clone: Germline and junction disagree at one end, which may indicate a read error. This chain joins TRBV3-1 (or the pseudogene TRBV3-2) and TRBJ2-7; no firm D call. The CDR3 length is 8 residues. Germline CDR1 and CDR2: LGHDT and YNNKEL (reference sequence). CDR3: CASNPWNF. The CDR3 nucleotides read TGTGCCAGCAACCCGTGGAACTTC.

The chain recombines TRBV30 with TRBJ2-1, with 9 bases matching TRBD2. CDR1 is GTSNPN and CDR2 is SVGIG in the germline V gene (reference sequence). J lost 4 bases, V lost 6 bases, and 7 bases had no gene match. There are 14 residues in the CDR3. This CDR3 reads CACQPSGKYNEQFF. The CDR3 DNA reads TGTGCCTGCCAACCTAGCGGGAAGTACAATGAGCAGTTCTTC.

This clone has ten or more counts. The chain employs TRBV5-1 and TRBJ2-7; TRBD2 matches at 8 bases. The CDR3 runs 15 residues. The V and J ends lost 6 bases and 0 bases, in that order; junction bases with no gene match: 8. CDR1 SGHRS and CDR2 YFSETQ come from the germline V gene. The CDR3 sequence is CASNPSGSLSYEQYF. The CDR3 DNA reads TGCGCCAGCAACCCTAGCGGGTCCCTCTCCTACGAGCAGTACTTC.

The chain uses TRBV9 and TRBJ2-7, with 7 bases fitting TRBD1. V trimming: 3 bases; J trimming: 4 bases; junction bases outside the gene matches: 13. CDR1 is SGDLS and CDR2 is YYNGEE in the germline V gene. The CDR3 consists of 16 residues. The CDR3 here is CASSAPTGTARYEQYF. The CDR3 nucleotides read TGTGCCAGCAGCGCCCCAACCGGGACAGCCCGTTACGAGCAGTACTTC.

CDR3 in DNA: TGTGCCAGCAGCTTAAGACTAGCGGGACAAGAGACCCAGTACTTC. Amino acids: CASSLRLAGQETQYF. The chain is built from TRBV7-6 and TRBJ2-5; 11 bases are shared with TRBD2. V gave up 2 bases and J gave up 2 bases; unmatched junction bases: 1. The CDR3 is made up of 15 amino acids. Per germline, CDR1 SGHVS and CDR2 FNYEAQ.